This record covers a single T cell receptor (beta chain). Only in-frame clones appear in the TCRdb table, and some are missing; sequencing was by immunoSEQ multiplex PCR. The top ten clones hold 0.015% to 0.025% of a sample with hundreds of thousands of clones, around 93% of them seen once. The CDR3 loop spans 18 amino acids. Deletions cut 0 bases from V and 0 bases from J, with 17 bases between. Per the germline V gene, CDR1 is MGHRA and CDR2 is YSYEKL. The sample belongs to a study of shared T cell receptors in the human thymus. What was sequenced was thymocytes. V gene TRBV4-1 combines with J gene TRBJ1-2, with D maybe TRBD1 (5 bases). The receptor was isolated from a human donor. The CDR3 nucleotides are TGCGCCAGCAGCCAAGATGGAGTATCGAGGGGAGCTAACTATGGCTACACCTTC. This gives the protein CASSQDGVSRGANYGYTF.